This entry lists 19 T cell receptor beta chains sequenced from one sample in a study of cytomegalovirus exposure and HLA in healthy donors. A multiplex PCR was run with 60 Vbeta primers and 13 Jbeta primers. Method: immunoSEQ multiplex PCR; TCRdb's copy keeps in-frame clones and lacks some. The sample records roughly 190,000 clones, roughly 80% being singletons. The sample taken for sequencing was PBMCs. These receptors were collected from a woman between 18 and 30 years old in good health and CMV-seronegative.

This clone occurred a few times. The gene calls are TRBV2 and TRBJ1-1; tentatively, D is TRBD1 (5 bases). Germline values: CDR1 SNHLY, CDR2 FYNNEI. V was clipped by 6 bases and J by 1 base, with 9 bases between them. This CDR3 spans 13 amino acids. Here the CDR3 reads CASRGVENTEAFF. CDR3 bases: TGTGCCAGCAGAGGGGTTGAGAACACTGAAGCTTTCTTT.

V and J are TRBV29-1 and TRBJ1-1; D is possibly TRBD1 (5 bases). V was shortened by 8 bases and J by 5 bases, with 15 bases between the two germline ends. Germline CDR1 and CDR2: SQVTM and ANQGSEA. CDR3 length: 12 amino acids. CDR3 amino acids: CSTRAGETEAFF. CDR3 DNA sequence: TGCAGCACCAGAGCGGGGGAAACTGAAGCTTTCTTT.

The genes are TRBV15 and TRBJ1-5; D is unclear. This CDR3 is 12 amino acids long. Germline V gene lookup returns CDR1 LNHNV and CDR2 YYDKDF (reference sequence). Trimming removed 8 bases from V and 4 bases from J, with 9 bases in between. Here the CDR3 DNA reads TGTGCCACCGACGCGGGAAATCAGCCCCAGCATTTT. This translates into CATDAGNQPQHF.

This clone was seen just once. CDR3 sequence reads: CASSPLPSTGFSYNEQFF. CDR3 nucleotides: TGTGCCAGCAGCCCCCTCCCCTCGACAGGTTTCTCCTACAATGAGCAGTTCTTC. The rearrangement links TRBV11-2 to TRBJ2-1; D might be TRBD1 (6 bases). V was trimmed by 5 bases and J by 0 bases, leaving 20 bases between them. Germline V CDR1 and CDR2: SGHAT, FQNNGV. This CDR3 contains 18 residues.

This clone has more than one count but fewer than ten. The CDR3: CASSRGPSGTRPDTQYF. CDR3 bases: TGCGCCAGCAGCCGGGGTCCTAGCGGGACCAGACCAGATACGCAGTATTTT. The genes are TRBV4-3 and TRBJ2-3, with 9 bases lining up with TRBD2. The junction had 12 bases not matched to a gene; V was cut back by 4 bases and J by 4 bases. The CDR3 totals 17 residues. From germline, CDR1 is LGHNA and CDR2 YSLEER.

The genes are TRBV29-1 and TRBJ2-1, with 7 bases that match TRBD1. V gave up 7 bases and J gave up 4 bases; unmatched junction bases: 7. The germline gives CDR1 SQVTM, CDR2 ANQGSEA. The CDR3 loop spans 13 amino acids. CDR3 in amino acids: CSARDRNYNEQFF. CDR3 coding DNA: TGCAGCGCAAGGGACAGAAATTACAATGAGCAGTTCTTC.

V is TRBV6-6 and J is TRBJ2-3, with TRBD1 matching over 7 bases. Germline CDR1 MNHNY, CDR2 SVGAGI (reference sequence). Trimming removed 9 bases from V and 5 bases from J; junction bases left unmatched: 5. The CDR3 is 12 residues long. CDR3: CASRQGRDTQYF. DNA for the CDR3: TGTGCCAGTCGACAGGGAAGAGATACGCAGTATTTT.

The J gene is TRBJ2-1, the V gene TRBV19; 8 positions agree with TRBD1. The CDR3 consists of 15 residues. Germline V gives CDR1 LNHDA, CDR2 SQIVND (reference sequence). Losses at the gene ends were 1 base for V and 8 bases for J; bases not matched to a gene: 7. The CDR3 DNA reads TGTGCCAGTAGTATAGTTCAGGGGGCTAACGATGAGCAGTTCTTC. Its protein is CASSIVQGANDEQFF.

This rearrangement joins TRBV7-6 to TRBJ2-1; 8 bases agree with TRBD1. CDR1 is SGHVS and CDR2 is FNYEAQ in the germline V gene. J was trimmed by 1 base and V by 5 bases; bases with no gene match: 10. The length of the CDR3 is 17 residues. CDR3 sequence (DNA): TGTGCCAGCAGCGAATGGACAGGGACCGGTTCCTACAATGAGCAGTTCTTC. It codes for CASSEWTGTGSYNEQFF. Using reference TRBV7-6 and TRBJ2-1 for the parts outside the CDR3, the full variable domain is GAGVSQSPRYKVTKRGQDVALRCDPISGHVSLYWYRQALGQGPEFLTYFNYEAQQDKSGLPNDRFSAERPEGSISTLTIQRTEQRDSAMYRCASSEWTGTGSYNEQFFGPGTRLTVL.

The genes are TRBV10-2 and TRBJ2-5; 7 bases map to TRBD2. V lost 6 bases and J lost 1; bases outside the gene matches: 8. The V gene's germline CDR1 is WSHSY and CDR2 SAAADI. The CDR3 extends over 15 amino acids. The CDR3 DNA is TGCGCCAGCAGCCCCATGGCTAGCGGCCAAGAGACCCAGTACTTC. Residues: CASSPMASGQETQYF.

The gene calls are TRBV4-3 and TRBJ2-5; 10 bases line up with TRBD2. There are 16 residues in the CDR3. The junction had 10 bases not matched to a gene; V was cut back by 4 bases and J by 5 bases. The germline CDR1 and CDR2 sequences are LGHNA and YSLEER. CDR3 region: CASSRILAGDQETQYF. CDR3 in DNA: TGCGCCAGCAGCCGGATTCTAGCGGGAGATCAGGAGACCCAGTACTTC.

The V call is TRBV18, the J call TRBJ2-3, with 9 bases lining up with TRBD2. CDR1 and CDR2 from the germline V gene are KGHSH and LQKENI. This CDR3 comprises 14 residues. V was clipped by 7 bases and J by 3 bases; unmatched bases: 5. CDR3 coding DNA: TGTGCCAGCTTGCAGCTAGCGGGAACAGATACGCAGTATTTT. It codes for CASLQLAGTDTQYF.

The chain joins TRBV29-1 to TRBJ1-1; 8 bases match TRBD1. With V trimmed by 8 bases and J by 4 bases, 15 bases remained unmatched. Germline assignment: CDR1 SQVTM and CDR2 ANQGSEA. The CDR3 loop spans 15 amino acids. The CDR3: CSSVGSTGGGTEAFF. CDR3 nucleotides: TGCAGCAGCGTTGGGTCCACAGGGGGGGGCACTGAAGCTTTCTTT.

The chain carries TRBV4-1 and TRBJ2-5; 8 bases map to TRBD2. After removal of 3 bases from V and 2 bases from J, the junction contained 14 bases not matched to a gene. The CDR3 runs to 18 residues. Germline CDR1 and CDR2: MGHRA and YSYEKL. CDR3 residues: CASSQIAGGSGEQETQYF. The CDR3 DNA follows: TGCGCCAGCAGCCAGATTGCCGGAGGTAGCGGGGAACAAGAGACCCAGTACTTC.

This chain links TRBV7-2 with TRBJ2-7; TRBD2 matches at 7 bases. After removal of 3 bases from V and 0 bases from J, the junction contained 2 bases not matched to a gene. Germline lookup yields CDR1 SGHTA and CDR2 FQGNSA. CDR3 length equals 14 residues. The CDR3 bases are TGTGCCAGCAGCTTTGAGCGGGGCTCCTACGAGCAGTACTTC. Protein product: CASSFERGSYEQYF. Supplemented by reference TRBV7-2 and TRBJ2-7, the full variable domain reads GAGVSQSPSNKVTEKGKDVELRCDPISGHTALYWYRQSLGQGLEFLIYFQGNSAPDKSGLPSDRFSAERTGGSVSTLTIQRTQQEDSAVYLCASSFERGSYEQYFGPGTRLTVT.

The genes are TRBV5-1 and TRBJ2-4; 10 bases map to TRBD2. Germline CDR1 is SGHRS and CDR2 is YFSETQ. J lost 7 bases, V lost 0 bases, and 7 bases had no gene match. The CDR3 sequence is 16 residues long. The CDR3 here is CASSLDAAGGPNIQYF. Written as DNA, the CDR3 is TGCGCCAGCAGCTTGGACGCAGCGGGAGGGCCCAACATTCAGTACTTC.

The rearrangement links TRBV27 to TRBJ2-2; D not resolved. CDR3 length equals 13 residues. V was clipped by 3 bases and J by 5 bases, with 7 bases between them. The germline V gene encodes CDR1 MNHEY and CDR2 SMNVEV (reference sequence). The CDR3 is CASSLWQTGELFF. CDR3 sequence (DNA): TGTGCCAGCAGTTTGTGGCAAACCGGGGAGCTGTTTTTT.

As to this clone: Because the CDR3's place on the DNA is in doubt, the DNA is left out and the CDR3 is given as listed by TCRdb. V gene TRBV6-5 combines with J gene TRBJ1-2; TRBD1, the D gene given by the table, was not confirmed from the DNA. The CDR3 is 16 residues long, ends included. The germline CDR1 and CDR2 sequences are MNHEY and SVGAGI. CDR3 amino acids: CASSSSTGQGRYGYTF.

This clone showed up just once. The chain joins TRBV10-2 to TRBJ1-4, with a tentative D call TRBD1 (5 bases). Germline V gene data show CDR1 as WSHSY and CDR2 as SAAADI. Trimming cost V 7 bases and J 5 bases, with 17 bases left between them. CDR3 size: 15 residues. The CDR3 sequence: CASTVSGGRNEKLFF. As DNA, the CDR3 is TGCGCCAGCACCGTCTCGGGGGGAAGGAATGAAAAACTGTTTTTT.